The table lists the clone carrying this TCR beta chain with a count of one. The germline CDR1 and CDR2 sequences are PRHDT and FYEKMQ (reference sequence). Trimming took off 0 bases at V and 1 base at J, with 6 bases between the two ends. This CDR3 has 14 residues. The sample belongs to a study of T cell changes during pregnancy in multiple sclerosis. The protocol was immunoSEQ multiplex PCR, while the TCRdb copy is restricted to in-frame clones and leaves out a portion. The table lists 30,000 to 45,000 clones, about 90% of them singletons, with 0.4% to 0.6% in the top ten. This receptor was identified in a female donor with multiple sclerosis, enrolled in a pregnancy study. V is TRBV13 and J is TRBJ1-1, with a possible D match to TRBD1 (5 bases). The specimen comprised CD4+ T cells from peripheral blood mononuclear cells, sampled after pregnancy. CDR3 sequence reads: CASSLGQGNTEAFF. The CDR3, as DNA: TGTGCCAGCAGCTTAGGCCAGGGGAACACTGAAGCTTTCTTT.